Included here is one T cell receptor beta chain sequence, with context. This entry comes from a study of T-cell reconstitution after alpha-beta-depleted transplantation in children. In germline, CDR1 is SGHRS, CDR2 YFSETQ. Trimming removed 5 bases from V and 6 bases from J, with 14 bases in between. This CDR3 has 13 residues. Molecular barcoding with unique molecular identifiers was used for the TCRbeta library. Each CDR3 protein gets one entry after TCRdb re-called the PCR reads with MiXCR. The profile shows 450,000 to 600,000 distinct CDR3 sequences, roughly 18% of them singletons. This receptor was identified in a human donor who donated a stem cell graft to a child with acute lymphoblastic leukemia. V gene TRBV5-1 combines with J gene TRBJ1-2; D unresolved. Specimen: PBMCs from the stem cell graft donor, collected from the stem cell graft. CDR3 DNA sequence: TGCGCCAGCAGAAGGTCCAGGCCCCATGGCTACACCTTC. It is translated as CASRRSRPHGYTF. Full variable domain (remainder filled in from reference TRBV5-1 and TRBJ1-2): KAGVTQTPRYLIKTRGQQVTLSCSPISGHRSVSWYQQTPGQGLQFLFEYFSETQRNKGNFPGRFSGRQFSNSRSEMNVSTLELGDSALYLCASRRSRPHGYTFGSGTRLTVV.